What follows is one T cell receptor beta chain and its context. Its antigen is currently unknown. The sample belongs to a study of CD8 T cells in ankylosing spondylitis. Study-wide points: There was a TCR beta motif, made of eight highly homologous variants, that appeared characteristic of ankylosing spondylitis blood. Significantly higher representation of disease-linked clones was reported for matched ankylosing spondylitis synovial fluid.

This CDR3 region has 16 residues. Trimming pared 3 bases from V and 7 bases from J, leaving 18 bases between. Germline V gene sequence: CDR1 MDHEN, CDR2 SYDVKM. Via MiXCR, TCRdb re-called the 5' RACE reads, giving one row per CDR3 protein. This table has around 390,000 distinct CDR3 sequences, about a fifth appearing once. The source material was blood, either unsorted or a sorted T cell fraction (not recorded which). The chain has TRBV28 and TRBJ2-2, with D tentatively TRBD1 (5 bases). This clonotype was sampled from a male donor with ankylosing spondylitis. The CDR3 here is CASSFLEDILGGELFF. CDR3 DNA sequence: TGTGCCAGCAGTTTTCTAGAGGACATTTTGGGCGGGGAGCTGTTTTTT.